This TCR beta chain derives from a study of blood T cell dynamics during melanoma immunotherapy. Findings of the study overall: It remained unknown if the driving T cell clones were melanoma-specific. Disease-control patients' PBMC repertoires became either more clonal or more diverse at W3.

This clone was picked up one time. Antigen unknown. Here immunoSEQ multiplex PCR was the method, and the copy in TCRdb shows in-frame clones only, minus some. The sample includes about 17,000 clones, roughly 84% of them seen just once. The CDR3 is 17 residues long. J was trimmed by 1 base and V by 4 bases; bases with no gene match: 5. CDR1 and CDR2 (germline): SGHNT, YYREEE (reference sequence). Documented time point: pre-treatment baseline. The clonotype comes from a human donor with melanoma. Sequencing used blood, obtained from a patient treated with checkpoint blockade. The gene calls are TRBV5-4 and TRBJ2-1, with 13 bases matching TRBD2. CDR3 protein: CASSRTSGSLSYNEQFF. CDR3 coding DNA: TGTGCCAGCAGCCGGACTAGCGGGAGCCTTTCCTACAATGAGCAGTTCTTC.